The rows below give T cell receptor beta chains drawn from one sample of a study of T cell repertoires in cytomegalovirus infection. TCRdb reprocessed the reads with MiXCR, giving one entry per CDR3 protein. This sample has fewer than 550,000 distinct CDR3 sequences, with 26% found just once. Sequenced: PBMCs. The receptors come from a human donor in good health (CMV status not recorded). Some clones in this sample may be carry-over from other donors' samples. Each CDR3 is given with its conserved first and last residue. The D gene is left open where the match is weak. Expanded clones are given a class, and other clones once, few, many or no size at all.

clone_size | j_call | v_call | d_call | cdr3_aa | cdr3_nt
NA | TRBJ2-1 | TRBV20-1 | TRBD2 | CSALTTSGNPHEQFF | TGCAGTGCGTTAACGACTAGCGGGAACCCCCATGAGCAGTTCTTC
NA | TRBJ1-1 | TRBV29-1 | TRBD1 | CSVAFGTGGTEAFF | TGCAGCGTTGCGTTCGGGACAGGGGGCACTGAAGCTTTCTTT
many | TRBJ2-1 | TRBV7-2 | TRBD2 | CASSLAGTTYNEQFF | TGTGCCAGCAGCCTGGCCGGGACTACCTACAATGAGCAGTTCTTC
many | TRBJ1-1 | TRBV7-2 | TRBD1 | CASSLEQGAGAFF | TGTGCCAGCAGCTTAGAACAGGGGGCTGGGGCTTTCTTT
NA | TRBJ1-5 | TRBV7-2 | NA | CASSLLGGSGQPQHF | TGTGCCAGCAGCTTACTTGGGGGAAGCGGTCAGCCCCAGCATTTT
NA | TRBJ2-5 | TRBV7-4 | TRBD2 | CASWGAGQQETQYF | TGTGCCAGTTGGGGAGCGGGGCAGCAAGAGACCCAGTACTTC
NA | TRBJ1-5 | TRBV20-1 | NA | CSAPGDGGNQPQHF | TGCAGTGCCCCAGGGGACGGCGGTAATCAGCCCCAGCATTTT
NA | TRBJ2-5 | TRBV6-5 | NA | CASGEYQETQYF | TGTGCCAGTGGGGAGTACCAAGAGACCCAGTACTTC
NA | TRBJ2-7 | TRBV12-3/TRBV12-4 | NA | CASRAGGGNYEQYF | TGTGCCAGCAGGGCGGGTGGGGGGAACTACGAGCAGTACTTC
few | TRBJ1-1 | TRBV29-1 | NA | CSVRANTEAFF | TGCAGCGTCCGCGCGAACACTGAAGCTTTCTTT
NA | TRBJ2-7 | TRBV10-3 | TRBD1 | CAISPRDRIYEQYF | TGTGCCATCAGTCCCCGGGACAGGATTTACGAGCAGTACTTC
few | TRBJ2-3 | TRBV20-1 | TRBD2 | CSADSGRAGYTQYF | TGCAGTGCGGATAGCGGGAGGGCCGGATATACGCAGTATTTT
few | TRBJ1-1 | TRBV7-2 | NA | CASSRTRGGDTEAFF | TGTGCCAGCAGCCGAACCCGGGGGGGGGACACTGAAGCTTTCTTT
NA | TRBJ1-2 | TRBV4-1 | NA | CASSQRDGIPGYTF | TGCGCCAGCAGCCAGCGTGACGGGATTCCTGGCTACACCTTC
NA | TRBJ2-3 | TRBV7-6 | TRBD1 | CASSLEPPRRGRSTDTQYF | TGTGCCAGCAGCTTGGAGCCCCCCCGTAGGGGGCGTAGCACAGATACGCAGTATTTT
many | TRBJ1-3 | TRBV7-2 | NA | CASSLMVSGNTIYF | TGTGCCAGCAGCTTAATGGTCTCTGGAAACACCATATATTTT
many | TRBJ2-1 | TRBV11-3 | NA | CASSFRLSDEQFF | TGTGCCAGCAGCTTCCGGCTTTCGGATGAGCAGTTCTTC
NA | TRBJ2-7 | TRBV19 | NA | CASSIDRTYEQYF | TGTGCCAGTAGTATAGACCGAACCTACGAGCAGTACTTC
few | TRBJ1-1 | TRBV20-1 | NA | CSARDRPATEAFF | TGCAGTGCTAGAGACAGGCCAGCGACTGAAGCTTTCTTT
few | TRBJ1-5 | TRBV6-8 | NA | CASSRIPGGYSNQPQHF | TGTGCCAGCAGTAGAATTCCGGGGGGTTATAGCAATCAGCCCCAGCATTTT
few | TRBJ2-1 | TRBV6-6 | NA | CASTLTIAVSYNEQFF | TGTGCCAGCACCCTAACAATAGCGGTTTCATACAATGAGCAGTTCTTC
NA | TRBJ2-3 | TRBV29-1 | TRBD1 | CSVEVGGVTGGPSDTQYF | TGCAGCGTTGAAGTCGGGGGGGTGACAGGGGGCCCGAGTGATACGCAGTATTTT
few | TRBJ1-1 | TRBV7-2 | NA | CASSLTSSLNTEAFF | TGTGCCAGCAGCTTAACCAGTTCCCTGAACACTGAAGCTTTCTTT
few | TRBJ1-5 | TRBV27 | NA | CASSPPGRGSNQPQHF | TGTGCCAGCAGCCCCCCCGGGCGGGGGAGCAATCAGCCCCAGCATTTT
NA | TRBJ2-3 | TRBV20-1 | TRBD2 | CSWERERTDTQYF | TGCAGCTGGGAGCGGGAACGCACAGATACGCAGTATTTT
NA | TRBJ1-6 | TRBV19 | NA | CASSRDHQGRANSPLHF | TGTGCCAGTAGTAGAGATCATCAGGGACGGGCTAATTCACCCCTCCACTTT
few | TRBJ2-1 | TRBV7-2 | TRBD2 | CASSTGGNYNEQFF | TGTGCCAGCAGCACCGGGGGGAACTACAATGAGCAGTTCTTC
few | TRBJ1-2 | TRBV28 | NA | CASKLSSGGYGYTF | TGTGCCAGCAAACTAAGTTCGGGGGGCTATGGCTACACCTTC
NA | TRBJ1-1 | TRBV9 | NA | CASSAPAFGTEAFF | TGTGCCAGCAGCGCGCCAGCCTTTGGCACTGAAGCTTTCTTT
NA | TRBJ1-1 | TRBV4-2 | NA | CASRSRRGDTEAFF | TGTGCCAGCAGATCAAGACGGGGGGACACTGAAGCTTTCTTT
many | TRBJ1-1 | TRBV7-8 | NA | CASSVHPTEAFF | TGTGCCAGCAGTGTGCATCCAACTGAAGCTTTCTTT
few | TRBJ1-1 | TRBV7-6 | NA | CASSRQVRTEAFF | TGTGCCAGCAGCCGACAAGTAAGAACTGAAGCTTTCTTT
few | TRBJ1-1 | TRBV28 | NA | CASSTTDYMNTEAFF | TGTGCCAGCAGTACCACAGACTACATGAACACTGAAGCTTTCTTT
few | TRBJ1-2 | TRBV2 | NA | CAIQGLGYTF | TGTGCCATCCAGGGTTTGGGCTACACCTTC
NA | TRBJ2-1 | TRBV7-4 | NA | CASSTTAGSVDNEQFF | TGTGCCAGCAGCACGACCGCGGGTAGCGTAGACAATGAGCAGTTCTTC
few | TRBJ2-5 | TRBV7-9 | NA | CASSLEGWKPQETQYF | TGTGCCAGCAGCTTAGAAGGCTGGAAACCCCAAGAGACCCAGTACTTC
NA | TRBJ2-1 | TRBV29-1 | TRBD1 | CSVESLRGLGNEQFF | TGCAGCGTTGAGTCCCTCAGGGGGCTCGGCAATGAGCAGTTCTTC
many | TRBJ1-5 | TRBV12-3/TRBV12-4 | NA | CASSLAHDDNQPQHF | TGTGCCAGCAGTTTAGCCCATGACGACAATCAGCCCCAGCATTTT
few | TRBJ2-2 | TRBV29-1 | NA | CSVIPRGLGELFF | TGCAGCGTGATACCACGAGGCCTCGGGGAGCTGTTTTTT
NA | TRBJ2-2 | TRBV7-6 | NA | CASSPSQGAGELFF | TGTGCCAGCAGTCCCTCCCAGGGTGCGGGGGAGCTGTTTTTT
NA | TRBJ2-1 | TRBV29-1 | NA | CSVEIWDPSEYTEQFF | TGCAGCGTTGAGATCTGGGACCCGTCTGAATACACTGAGCAGTTCTTC
NA | TRBJ1-1 | TRBV30 | NA | CAWGDGTSNTEAFF | TGTGCCTGGGGGGACGGGACGTCGAACACTGAAGCTTTCTTT
NA | TRBJ2-7 | TRBV28 | TRBD2 | CASSLSTSPFYEQYF | TGTGCCAGCAGTTTATCGACTAGCCCCTTCTACGAGCAGTACTTC
few | TRBJ1-6 | TRBV27 | NA | CASSLFVLNSPLHF | TGTGCCAGCAGTTTATTCGTGCTCAATTCACCCCTCCACTTT
NA | TRBJ2-5 | TRBV7-6 | NA | CASSGYGVQETQYF | TGTGCCAGCAGCGGATACGGGGTTCAAGAGACCCAGTACTTC
few | TRBJ2-5 | TRBV6-5 | TRBD2 | CASSYSTPGTGLAQETQYF | TGTGCCAGCAGTTACTCAACGCCGGGAACTGGACTAGCCCAAGAGACCCAGTACTTC
many | TRBJ2-3 | TRBV7-6 | TRBD2 | CASSFGTSGIPDTQYF | TGTGCCAGCAGCTTCGGGACTAGCGGGATTCCAGATACGCAGTATTTT
NA | TRBJ2-3 | TRBV4-3 | TRBD2 | CASSQVPAGGPGDTQYF | TGCGCCAGCAGCCAAGTTCCAGCGGGAGGGCCGGGAGATACGCAGTATTTT
NA | TRBJ2-3 | TRBV7-2 | TRBD2 | CASSLAGLAGGPDTQYF | TGTGCCAGCAGCTTAGCAGGACTAGCGGGAGGGCCAGATACGCAGTATTTT
few | TRBJ1-1 | TRBV30 | NA | CAWRTTENTEAFF | TGTGCCTGGAGGACGACAGAGAACACTGAAGCTTTCTTT
NA | TRBJ2-5 | TRBV9 | NA | CASSVDGANQETQYF | TGTGCCAGCAGCGTAGACGGAGCAAACCAAGAGACCCAGTACTTC
NA | TRBJ2-5 | TRBV28 | TRBD2 | CASSLGVLAEETQYF | TGTGCCAGCAGTTTAGGTGTACTAGCGGAAGAGACCCAGTACTTC
many | TRBJ1-1 | TRBV7-2 | NA | CASSLALSVSTEAFF | TGTGCCAGCAGCTTAGCTTTATCGGTAAGCACTGAAGCTTTCTTT